This record concerns one T cell receptor (beta chain) sequence. What it binds is not known. The germline CDR1 and CDR2 sequences are ENHRY and SYGVKD. There are 13 residues in the CDR3. Deletions cut 2 bases from V and 6 bases from J, with 10 bases between. Sequencing was performed with immunoSEQ multiplex PCR; in TCRdb, only in-frame clones are kept and a portion is missing. The sample lists around 70,000 clones, 85% occurring once. Blood sampling was done at baseline, cycle 4 day 1, and cycle 7 day 1. The source of the sample is a study of OX40 agonist ivuxolimab in advanced cancers. As for the study in general: Prior checkpoint blockade (anti-PD-1, anti-PD-L1 or anti-CTLA-4) was permitted; approximately 41% had it. Study-wide findings and caveats: CD8+ T cells showed, on average, more clonal expansion than CD4+ cells. No antigen was identified for the clonally expanded peripheral T cells.

The sample consisted of CD4+ or CD8+ T cells sorted from blood, taken in a trial of the OX40 agonist ivuxolimab. The genes are TRBV10-3 and TRBJ1-2; D remains unclear. The source is an adult with an advanced solid tumor such as melanoma, head and neck, liver or kidney cancer. DNA of the CDR3: TGTGCCATCAGTGAGGCCAAGTGGGATGGCTACACCTTC. Translated, it gives CAISEAKWDGYTF.